One and the same sample provided the 23 T cell receptor beta chains below, sequenced in a study of cytomegalovirus exposure and HLA in healthy donors (TCRdb year 2017). Libraries came from the immunoSEQ multiplex PCR assay. A mixture of 60 forward primers for TCR Vbeta segments and 13 reverse primers for TCR Jbeta segments was used in the multiplex PCR. Entries here come from immuneACCESS through TCRdb and include only in-frame sequences with V and J called. Some clones fail to appear in such tables; in the studies checked, an unresolved V gene covers under half of the shortfall, and the cause of the remainder is unknown. The table for this sample lists fewer than 110,000 clones; 74% of them were counted only once. Clones ranked in the top ten supply 12% to 15% of the sample. The sequencing input was PBMCs. These receptors originate from a middle-aged woman in good health and CMV-seropositive.

This chain connects TRBV4-3 to TRBJ1-2; 8 positions match TRBD1. The CDR3 totals 16 residues. The V and J ends lost 0 bases and 5 bases, in that order; junction bases with no gene match: 8. Germline CDR1 reads LGHNA; CDR2 reads YSLEER. CDR3 sequence reads: CASSQDQQGVLYGYTF. DNA for the CDR3: TGCGCCAGCAGCCAAGATCAACAGGGGGTTCTTTATGGCTACACCTTC.

The chain has TRBV7-9 and TRBJ2-2; 7 bases agree with TRBD1. There are 15 residues in the CDR3. With V trimmed by 6 bases and J by 4 bases, 8 bases remained unmatched. Germline-derived CDR1 and CDR2 are SEHNR and FQNEAQ (reference sequence). The CDR3 coding sequence is TGTGCCAGCAGTTATACAGGGGTTCGCACCGGGGAGCTGTTTTTT. Amino acid sequence: CASSYTGVRTGELFF.

The chain is built from TRBV7-9 and TRBJ2-5, with 13 bases matching TRBD2. CDR3 length equals 16 residues. The trim removed 7 bases at V and 2 bases at J, leaving 7 bases unmatched. Germline loops: CDR1 SEHNR, CDR2 FQNEAQ (reference sequence). The CDR3 DNA reads as TGTGCCAGCAACATGGGACTAGCGGGACTTCAAGAGACCCAGTACTTC. Amino acids: CASNMGLAGLQETQYF.

The chain uses TRBV18 and TRBJ2-7; D is uncertain. Trimming pared 2 bases from V and 1 base from J, leaving 3 bases between. The CDR3 is 12 amino acids. CDR1 KGHSH and CDR2 LQKENI come from the germline V gene. This CDR3 is CASSPASYEQYF. The DNA of the CDR3 is TGTGCCAGCTCACCAGCGTCCTACGAGCAGTACTTC.

This chain joins TRBV15 and TRBJ1-1; D perhaps matches TRBD1 (5 bases). V dropped 3 bases and J dropped 0 bases, with 8 bases sitting between them. Per germline, CDR1 LNHNV and CDR2 YYDKDF (reference sequence). This CDR3 region has 14 residues. The CDR3 protein is CATSSLRVNTEAFF. The CDR3 coding sequence is TGTGCCACCAGCAGTCTCAGGGTGAACACTGAAGCTTTCTTT.

V and J are TRBV5-1 and TRBJ1-1, with D uncertain. V lost 4 bases and J 0 bases, leaving 10 bases between the germline ends. Germline lookup yields CDR1 SGHRS and CDR2 YFSETQ. CDR3 size: 14 residues. The CDR3 loop reads CASSAENLNTEAFF. As DNA, the CDR3 is TGCGCCAGCAGCGCGGAAAACCTGAACACTGAAGCTTTCTTT.

This clone was observed a handful of times. In the same sample, other DNA sequences code for this CDR3. The chain has TRBV9 and TRBJ1-1; maybe TRBD1 (6 bases). Between the trimmed V and J ends, which lost 3 bases and 1 base, there was a span of 7 bases. CDR3 length: 13 amino acids. CDR1 SGDLS and CDR2 YYNGEE come from the germline V gene. In nucleotides, the CDR3 is TGTGCCAGCAGCGCGGGACAGAACACTGAAGCTTTCTTT. Protein product: CASSAGQNTEAFF.

The chain carries TRBV5-1 and TRBJ2-2, with D possibly TRBD1 on 5 matching bases. The V and J ends lost 4 bases and 1 base respectively, with 8 bases between them. The CDR3 totals 14 residues. Germline V gene sequence: CDR1 SGHRS, CDR2 YFSETQ. The chain's CDR3 is CASSQDKNTGELFF. The CDR3 nucleotides are TGCGCCAGCAGCCAGGACAAGAACACCGGGGAGCTGTTTTTT.

V and J are TRBV18 and TRBJ1-4; D perhaps matches TRBD1 (6 bases). Trimming stripped 0 bases from V and 8 bases from J, with 13 bases between. Germline V CDR1 and CDR2: KGHSH, LQKENI. This CDR3 comprises 15 residues. DNA for the CDR3: TGTGCCAGCTCACCACCGGCCAAGGGGGACGAAAAACTGTTTTTT. It encodes CASSPPAKGDEKLFF.

The gene calls are TRBV10-3 and TRBJ2-1; D uncertain. CDR1 is ENHRY and CDR2 is SYGVKD in the germline V gene. V lost 2 bases and J lost 12, with 11 bases in between. CDR3 length: 12 residues. As DNA, the CDR3 is TGTGCCATCAGTGAGGCCAACGTCGGGCAGTTCTTC. It encodes CAISEANVGQFF.

This chain connects TRBV9 to TRBJ1-3; D is undetermined. The V gene's germline CDR1 is SGDLS and CDR2 YYNGEE. The CDR3 length is 13 residues. V was cut by 0 bases and J by 4 bases, with 5 bases left in between. The CDR3 loop reads CASSVDSGNTIYF. The CDR3 nucleotides read TGTGCCAGCAGCGTAGACTCCGGAAACACCATATATTTT.

This chain uses TRBV5-8 with TRBJ2-1, with D perhaps matching TRBD2 (6 bases). Per germline, CDR1 SGHTS and CDR2 YDEGEE. The CDR3 is 17 residues long. V was cut by 2 bases and J by 1 base, with 16 bases left in between. The CDR3 spells CASSFGGTVPSYNEQFF. CDR3 in DNA: TGTGCCAGCAGCTTCGGTGGGACTGTTCCTTCCTACAATGAGCAGTTCTTC.

The rearrangement links TRBV10-3 to TRBJ2-1; D might be TRBD1 (7 bases). Trimming removed 3 bases at V and 7 bases at J, with 16 bases between. In germline, CDR1 is ENHRY, CDR2 SYGVKD. This CDR3 is built from 15 residues. The CDR3 loop is CAISDPGGQNNEQFF. The CDR3 nucleotides read TGTGCCATCAGTGACCCAGGGGGGCAAAATAATGAGCAGTTCTTC.

This clone was observed a handful of times. The chain recombines TRBV6-5 with TRBJ2-7, with 7 bases fitting TRBD2. The CDR3 sequence is 14 residues long. Germline-derived CDR1 and CDR2 are MNHEY and SVGAGI. V gave up 2 bases and J gave up 3 bases; unmatched junction bases: 4. The CDR3 nucleotides read TGTGCCAGCAGTTACACTAGCGAAAGCTACGAGCAGTACTTC. Its protein is CASSYTSESYEQYF.

The chain joins TRBV19 to TRBJ2-7, with 7 bases fitting TRBD2. V shed 3 bases and J 2 bases; nucleotides not matched to a gene: 7. Germline CDR1 reads LNHDA; CDR2 reads SQIVND (reference sequence). The CDR3 covers 15 residues. Written as DNA, the CDR3 is TGTGCCAGTAGTATGTGGCTAGCGGAGACCTACGAGCAGTACTTC. Its translation is CASSMWLAETYEQYF.

The chain links TRBV29-1 to TRBJ2-1; D perhaps matches TRBD1 (6 bases). Germline V gene data show CDR1 as SQVTM and CDR2 as ANQGSEA. V was cut by 6 bases and J by 9 bases, with 15 bases left in between. The length of the CDR3 is 12 residues. CDR3 nucleotide sequence: TGCAGCGTCGGAAGCCAGGGGCTTGAGCAGTTCTTC. Its translation: CSVGSQGLEQFF.

This clone was observed a handful of times. The chain has TRBV25-1 and TRBJ2-2, with D perhaps matching TRBD1 (5 bases). V dropped 4 bases and J dropped 4 bases, with 7 bases sitting between them. The CDR3 runs to 13 residues. Germline V gene lookup returns CDR1 MGHDK and CDR2 SYGVNS. CDR3 coding DNA: TGTGCCAGCAGTGCCAGGGCCACCGGGGAGCTGTTTTTT. Protein sequence: CASSARATGELFF. The variable domain in full, with the rest retrieved from reference TRBV25-1 and TRBJ2-2, is EADIYQTPRYLVIGTGKKITLECSQTMGHDKMYWYQQDPGMELHLIHYSYGVNSTEKGDLSSESTVSRIRTEHFPLTLESARPSHTSQYLCASSARATGELFFGEGSRLTVL.

The CDR3 reads CASSSGQLSTDTQYF. Here the CDR3 DNA reads TGCGCCAGCAGCTCGGGACAGCTAAGCACAGATACGCAGTATTTT. V is TRBV5-1 and J is TRBJ2-3, with 7 bases lining up with TRBD1. This CDR3 comprises 15 residues. The V gene end was trimmed by 3 bases and the J gene end by 0 bases; junction bases not matched to a gene: 4. Germline loops: CDR1 SGHRS, CDR2 YFSETQ.

This clone was seen only a few times. This rearrangement joins TRBV7-9 to TRBJ2-7, with 8 bases fitting TRBD1. The germline CDR1 and CDR2 sequences are SEHNR and FQNEAQ (reference sequence). V was clipped by 5 bases and J by 4 bases; unmatched bases: 7. There are 14 residues in the CDR3. CDR3 sequence: CASSRQGIPYEQYF. The CDR3 coding sequence is TGTGCCAGCAGCCGACAGGGGATTCCTTACGAGCAGTACTTC.

This clone was observed a single time. The rearrangement joins TRBV27 to TRBJ1-3, with a weak D call TRBD1 (5 bases). The CDR3 has 18 amino acids. V dropped 1 base and J dropped 0 bases, with 16 bases sitting between them. The germline CDR1 and CDR2 sequences are MNHEY and SMNVEV (reference sequence). The CDR3 spells CASSLYGGGTLSGNTIYF. DNA of the CDR3: TGTGCCAGCAGTTTATATGGCGGGGGGACCCTCTCTGGAAACACCATATATTTT.

The genes are TRBV28 and TRBJ2-2, with TRBD2 identical over 14 bases. Germline CDR1 MDHEN, CDR2 SYDVKM. The CDR3 runs to 16 residues. Unmatched junction bases numbered 4, after V lost 4 bases and J lost 6 bases. Here the CDR3 reads CASSSRLAGGPGELFF. CDR3 bases: TGTGCCAGCAGTTCCAGACTAGCGGGGGGGCCCGGGGAGCTGTTTTTT.

This clone was picked up a small number of times. The V gene is TRBV10-3, the J gene TRBJ2-3; 10 nucleotides align to TRBD2. V dropped 3 bases and J dropped 2; count of bases not matched to a gene: 5. The length of the CDR3 is 16 residues. The germline V gene encodes CDR1 ENHRY and CDR2 SYGVKD. CDR3 nucleotides: TGTGCCATCAGTGACCAGCTAGCGGGGGTCACAGATACGCAGTATTTT. Translation: CAISDQLAGVTDTQYF.

This clone has just a few counts. The chain uses TRBV4-3 and TRBJ2-7; D might be TRBD1 (5 bases). The V end was cut by 1 base, the J end by 1 base, with 11 bases between. The CDR3 is made up of 15 amino acids. Germline V gene data show CDR1 as LGHNA and CDR2 as YSLEER. The CDR3 sequence is CASSQGGSLSYEQYF. The CDR3 region has the DNA TGCGCCAGCAGCCAAGGGGGCAGTTTGTCCTACGAGCAGTACTTC.